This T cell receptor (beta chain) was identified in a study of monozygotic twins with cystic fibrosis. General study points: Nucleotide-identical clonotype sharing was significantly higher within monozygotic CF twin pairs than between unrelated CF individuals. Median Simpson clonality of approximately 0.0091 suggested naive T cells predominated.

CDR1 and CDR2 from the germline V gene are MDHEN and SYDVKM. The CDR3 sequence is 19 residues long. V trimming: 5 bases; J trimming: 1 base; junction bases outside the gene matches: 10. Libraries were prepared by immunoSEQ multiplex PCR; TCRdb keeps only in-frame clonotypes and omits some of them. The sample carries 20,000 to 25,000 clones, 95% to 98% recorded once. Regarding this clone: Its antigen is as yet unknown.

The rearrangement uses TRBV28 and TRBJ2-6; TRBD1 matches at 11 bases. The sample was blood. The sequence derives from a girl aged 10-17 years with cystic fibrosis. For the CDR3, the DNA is TGTGCCAGCAGTCACTCGTTTTGGGACAGGGGGTCTGGGGCCAACGTCCTGACTTTC. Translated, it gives CASSHSFWDRGSGANVLTF.